Included here is one TCR beta chain sequence, with context. Germline-derived CDR1 and CDR2 are SGHKS and YYEKEE (reference sequence). The CDR3 spans 17 residues. From the 5' RACE reads, TCRdb lists one entry per CDR3 protein and no DNA. Its table lists 8,000 or so distinct CDR3 sequences. These data originate in a study of T cells expressing NK-cell markers. Turning to the study itself: Within the sequenced cohort of eight donors, seven exhibited HCMV seropositivity and one was seronegative.

The source material was blood T cells: a sorted CD56 or NKG2C T cell subset, CD4+ or CD8+ T cells, or bulk PBMC T cells (not recorded which). The TCR comes from a man aged 18-75 years in good health. The rearrangement uses TRBV5-5 and TRBJ2-7; no DNA is available, so the TRBD1 call from TCRdb remains unchecked. CDR3 region: CASSLDPLSGTAYEQYF.